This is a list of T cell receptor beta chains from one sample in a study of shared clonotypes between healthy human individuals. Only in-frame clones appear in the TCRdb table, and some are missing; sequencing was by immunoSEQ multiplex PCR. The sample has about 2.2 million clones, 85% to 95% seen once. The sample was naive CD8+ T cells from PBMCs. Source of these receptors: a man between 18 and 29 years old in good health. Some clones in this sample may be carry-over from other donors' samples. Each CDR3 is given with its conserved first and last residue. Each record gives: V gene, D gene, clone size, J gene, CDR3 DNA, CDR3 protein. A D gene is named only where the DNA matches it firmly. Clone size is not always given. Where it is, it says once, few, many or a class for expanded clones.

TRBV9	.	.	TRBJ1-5	TGTGCCAGCAGCTTGGGGGGCTTTGGTCAGCCCCAGCATTTT	CASSLGGFGQPQHF
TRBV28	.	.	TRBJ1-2	TGTGCCAGCAGTTCCCGGGGGGGACGTTCCTATGGCTACACCTTC	CASSSRGGRSYGYTF
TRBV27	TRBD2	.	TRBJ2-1	TGTGCCAGCAGCCGGACTAGCGGGAGGGTCTACAATGAGCAGTTCTTC	CASSRTSGRVYNEQFF
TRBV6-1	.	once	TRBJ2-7	TGTGCCAGCAGTGAAGCGCGAACAGGGAAGTACGAGCAGTACTTC	CASSEARTGKYEQYF
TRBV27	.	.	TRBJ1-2	TGTGCCAGCAGTTTTAATGGCTACACCTTC	CASSFNGYTF
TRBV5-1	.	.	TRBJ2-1	TGCGCCAGCAGCCCCTGGACAGTGGGGGACAATGAGCAGTTCTTC	CASSPWTVGDNEQFF
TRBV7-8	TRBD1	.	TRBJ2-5	TGTGCCAGCAGAAACAGGGGGACGTCCAAAGAGACCCAGTACTTC	CASRNRGTSKETQYF
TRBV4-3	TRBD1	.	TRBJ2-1	TGCGCCAGCAGCCAGGGGACAGGGGATTTCAATGAGCAGTTCTTC	CASSQGTGDFNEQFF
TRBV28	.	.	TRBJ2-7	TGTGCCAGCAGTTCCTACGGGACGTACTCCTACGAGCAGTACTTC	CASSSYGTYSYEQYF
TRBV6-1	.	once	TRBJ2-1	TGTGCCAGCAGTGAAGCTAGTTGGCGTAGCTATGAGCAGTTCTTC	CASSEASWRSYEQFF
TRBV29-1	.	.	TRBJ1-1	TGCAGCGTCGCTGGATTCCCCGGGGGGAACACTGAAGCTTTCTTT	CSVAGFPGGNTEAFF
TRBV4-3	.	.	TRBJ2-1	TGCGCCAGCAGCCCAAACGGAGGCCATGAGCAGTTCTTC	CASSPNGGHEQFF
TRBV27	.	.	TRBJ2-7	TGTGCCAGCAGTTTCGGGGGGCGCTTCTACGAGCAGTACTTC	CASSFGGRFYEQYF
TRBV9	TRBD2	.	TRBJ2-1	TGTGCCAGCAGCGTTTACGGGGGGTCCTACAATGAGCAGTTCTTC	CASSVYGGSYNEQFF
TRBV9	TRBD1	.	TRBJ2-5	TGTGCCAGCACCGGGGACAGGGGCGAGACCCAGTACTTC	CASTGDRGETQYF
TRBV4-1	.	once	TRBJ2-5	TGCGCCAGCAGCCAAACCCAAGAGACCCAGTACTTC	CASSQTQETQYF
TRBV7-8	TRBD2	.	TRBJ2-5	TGTGCCAGCAGCCATGAGCGGGGCCGAGAGACCCAGTACTTC	CASSHERGRETQYF
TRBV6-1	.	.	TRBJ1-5	TGTGCCAGCAACCCGGGACCGATTAGCAATCAGCCCCAGCATTTT	CASNPGPISNQPQHF
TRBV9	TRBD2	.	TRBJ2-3	TGTGCCAGCAGCCAAAGCGGGAGGGCCGGAGATACGCAGTATTTT	CASSQSGRAGDTQYF
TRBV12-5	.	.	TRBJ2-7	TGTGCTAGTGGTTTCTCGGAGGGGGCGGTATCTTACGAGCAGTACTTC	CASGFSEGAVSYEQYF
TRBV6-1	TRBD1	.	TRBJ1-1	TGTGCCTCCCCGGGGACAGGGGCGGTGAACACTGAAGCTTTCTTT	CASPGTGAVNTEAFF
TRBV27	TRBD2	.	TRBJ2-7	TGTGCCAGCAGTTTATTGGCTAGCGGGAGGGCCGGGTCCTACGAGCAGTACTTC	CASSLLASGRAGSYEQYF
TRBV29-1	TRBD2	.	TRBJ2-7	TGCAGCGGACTAATAGCGGGAGAGCTCTACGAGCAGTACTTC	CSGLIAGELYEQYF
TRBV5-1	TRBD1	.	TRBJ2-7	TGCGCCAGCAGCTTGTTCACAGGGGTGACCTACGAGCAGTACTTC	CASSLFTGVTYEQYF
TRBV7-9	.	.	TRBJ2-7	TGTGCCAGCAGCTTAGGGCTTGTCCCCGAGCAGTACTTC	CASSLGLVPEQYF
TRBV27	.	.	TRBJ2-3	TGTGCCAGCAGTTTCTATTACAGGGACACAGATACGCAGTATTTT	CASSFYYRDTDTQYF
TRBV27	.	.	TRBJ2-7	TGTGCCAGCAGCCTAAGGACGGCTCCCTACGAGCAGTACTTC	CASSLRTAPYEQYF
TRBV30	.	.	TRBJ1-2	TGTGCCTGGACCACGGGGATCGGGGGGAATAACTATGGCTACACCTTC	CAWTTGIGGNNYGYTF
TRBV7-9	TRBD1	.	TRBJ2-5	TGTGCCAGCAGCTTACAGGGGGCGGGGGAGACCCAGTACTTC	CASSLQGAGETQYF
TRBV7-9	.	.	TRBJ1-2	TGTGCCAGCAGCCCAGGACTGGGGATTACGGATGGCTACACCTTC	CASSPGLGITDGYTF
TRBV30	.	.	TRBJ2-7	TGTGCCTGGAGTGCCTCCCTAAGCTCCTACGAGCAGTACTTC	CAWSASLSSYEQYF
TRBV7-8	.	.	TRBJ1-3	TGTGCCAGCAGCTTAGGAACTAGCTCTGGAAACACCATATATTTT	CASSLGTSSGNTIYF
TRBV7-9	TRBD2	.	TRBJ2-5	TGTGCCAGCAGCTTAGACAAGGGCGGGAGGGGAGAGACCCAGTACTTC	CASSLDKGGRGETQYF
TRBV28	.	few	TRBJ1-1	TGTGCCAGCAGCCCCTCAAGGGAGAGGGAAACTGAAGCTTTCTTT	CASSPSRERETEAFF
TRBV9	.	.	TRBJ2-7	TGTGCCAGCAGCGTAGTTGACGGAGCCTACGAGCAGTACTTC	CASSVVDGAYEQYF
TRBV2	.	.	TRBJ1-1	TGTGCCAGCAGGCCCAGTGGGGGCACTGAAGCTTTCTTT	CASRPSGGTEAFF
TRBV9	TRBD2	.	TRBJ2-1	TGTGCCAGCGCCCCTACGGGACTAGACTACAATGAGCAGTTCTTC	CASAPTGLDYNEQFF
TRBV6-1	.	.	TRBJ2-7	TGTGCCAGCAGTGAAGCACGAGTAACTAACTACGAGCAGTACTTC	CASSEARVTNYEQYF
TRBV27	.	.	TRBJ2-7	TGTGCCAGCAGTTTATCGGGCAGAGACTACGAGCAGTACTTC	CASSLSGRDYEQYF
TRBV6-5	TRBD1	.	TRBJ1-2	TGTGCCAGCAGCCCCCGACAGGGGGAATATGGCTACACCTTC	CASSPRQGEYGYTF
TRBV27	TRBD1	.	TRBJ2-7	TGTGCCACCTCGTCCCGACAGGGAGCATCCGAGCAGTACTTC	CATSSRQGASEQYF
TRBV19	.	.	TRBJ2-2	TGTGCCAGTACCGGATCCGTCGGCGGGGAGCTGTTTTTT	CASTGSVGGELFF
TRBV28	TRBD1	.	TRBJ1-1	TGTGCCAGCAGAATCGACAGGGGGTACACTGAAGCTTTCTTT	CASRIDRGYTEAFF
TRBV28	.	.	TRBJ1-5	TGTGCCAGCAGTTTAGGAGGGTGGGACGATCAGCCCCAGCATTTT	CASSLGGWDDQPQHF
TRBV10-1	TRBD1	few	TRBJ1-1	TGCGCCAGCAGTGAGTGGACAGGGGCTGAAGCTTTCTTT	CASSEWTGAEAFF
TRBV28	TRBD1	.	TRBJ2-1	TGTGCCAGCAGTTTTCTGGGGACAGGGGTGAATGAGCAGTTCTTC	CASSFLGTGVNEQFF
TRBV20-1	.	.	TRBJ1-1	TGCAGTGCCCGGGAAGCTGAAGCTTTCTTT	CSAREAEAFF